The 32 T cell receptor beta chains below come from one sample, sequenced in a study of cytomegalovirus exposure and HLA in healthy donors. The PCR was carried out with 60 Vbeta primers and 13 Jbeta primers. Profiling relied on immunoSEQ multiplex PCR, and the TCRdb table lists in-frame clones only, not all of them. The sample lists over 85,000 clones; more than 70% were seen once. Specimen: PBMCs. These receptors were obtained from a woman aged 55-75 years in good health and CMV-seropositive.

The rearrangement uses TRBV30 and TRBJ1-4; the match to TRBD1 covers 9 bases. Trimming took 8 bases from V and 3 from J; bases not matched to a gene: 19. The V gene's germline CDR1 is GTSNPN and CDR2 SVGIG (reference sequence). The CDR3 spans 18 residues. The CDR3 sequence: CAQRLRDRATTANEKLFF. Written as DNA, the CDR3 is TGTGCCCAGAGACTACGGGACAGGGCAACTACAGCTAATGAAAAACTGTTTTTT.

The genes are TRBV4-2 and TRBJ2-5; 8 bases map to TRBD2. V dropped 0 bases and J dropped 2; count of bases not matched to a gene: 5. The CDR3 contains 16 residues. Germline CDR1 LGHNA, CDR2 YNFKEQ. Here the CDR3 reads CASSQDSTSEQETQYF. CDR3 in DNA: TGTGCCAGCAGCCAAGATTCGACTAGCGAGCAAGAGACCCAGTACTTC.

The CDR3 reads CASSQGQGAQANYGYTF. The DNA for the CDR3 is TGTGCCAGCAGCCAAGGGCAGGGGGCGCAGGCTAACTATGGCTACACCTTC. The rearrangement joins TRBV4-2 to TRBJ1-2; 8 bases map to TRBD1. Germline V gene sequence: CDR1 LGHNA, CDR2 YNFKEQ. V trimming: 1 base; J trimming: 0 bases; junction bases outside the gene matches: 7. This CDR3 comprises 17 residues.

This clone appeared a single time. The rearrangement links TRBV28 to TRBJ1-1; 7 positions match TRBD1. With 2 bases clipped from V and 1 base from J, the junction kept 1 base outside the gene matches. The germline CDR1 and CDR2 sequences are MDHEN and SYDVKM. The CDR3 sequence is 14 residues long. The CDR3 loop reads CASSLPGGNTEAFF. In nucleotides, the CDR3 is TGTGCCAGCAGTTTACCAGGGGGGAACACTGAAGCTTTCTTT.

The J gene is TRBJ2-1, the V gene TRBV28; TRBD1 agrees at 8 bases. The germline V gene encodes CDR1 MDHEN and CDR2 SYDVKM. V shed 5 bases and J 3 bases; nucleotides not matched to a gene: 6. The CDR3 is 15 amino acids. CDR3 protein: CASSPGTGNYNEQFF. The CDR3 coding sequence is TGTGCCAGCAGTCCCGGGACAGGCAACTACAATGAGCAGTTCTTC. The complete variable domain, with remaining parts taken from reference TRBV28 and TRBJ2-1, reads DVKVTQSSRYLVKRTGEKVFLECVQDMDHENMFWYRQDPGLGLRLIYFSYDVKMKEKGDIPEGYSVSREKKERFSLILESASTNQTSMYLCASSPGTGNYNEQFFGPGTRLTVL.

The chain carries TRBV2 and TRBJ2-1; 7 positions match TRBD2. CDR3 length: 14 residues. Germline assignment: CDR1 SNHLY and CDR2 FYNNEI. With V trimmed by 6 bases and J by 1 base, 3 bases remained unmatched. The CDR3 reads CASRERGSYNEQFF. The CDR3 DNA is TGTGCCAGCAGGGAGCGGGGTTCCTACAATGAGCAGTTCTTC.

The V and J genes are TRBV7-6 and TRBJ2-2; D remains ambiguous. V lost 2 bases and J 2 bases, leaving 6 bases between the germline ends. The germline CDR1 and CDR2 sequences are SGHVS and FNYEAQ. This CDR3 has 14 amino acids. DNA of the CDR3: TGTGCCAGCAGCTTAAACTCTAACACCGGGGAGCTGTTTTTT. Translation: CASSLNSNTGELFF.

The CDR3 here is CASSYGRESSYEQYF. The CDR3 DNA is TGTGCCAGCAGCTACGGGCGGGAGAGCTCCTACGAGCAGTACTTC. The V gene is TRBV7-9, the J gene TRBJ2-7, with 7 bases aligning to TRBD2. With V trimmed by 4 bases and J by 0 bases, 6 bases remained unmatched. Germline lookup yields CDR1 SEHNR and CDR2 FQNEAQ (reference sequence). The CDR3 length is 15 residues. Together with reference TRBV7-9 and TRBJ2-7, the CDR3 gives the full variable domain: DTGVSQNPRHKITKRGQNVTFRCDPISEHNRLYWYRQTLGQGPEFLTYFQNEAQLEKSRLLSDRFSAERPKGSFSTLEIQRTEQGDSAMYLCASSYGRESSYEQYFGPGTRLTVT.

V and J are TRBV25-1 and TRBJ2-7, with TRBD1 matching over 7 bases. Germline V gene sequence: CDR1 MGHDK, CDR2 SYGVNS. V lost 5 bases, J lost 4 bases, and 2 bases stayed unmatched. This CDR3 has 12 amino acids. CDR3 bases: TGTGCCAGCAGTCGACAGGGATACGAGCAGTACTTC. Residues: CASSRQGYEQYF.

The J gene is TRBJ1-6, the V gene TRBV19; perhaps TRBD1 as D (6 bases). V lost 4 bases, J lost 9 bases, and 22 bases lay in between. CDR1 is LNHDA and CDR2 is SQIVND in the germline V gene (reference sequence). The CDR3 loop spans 17 amino acids. This CDR3 reads CASSSYIPRTVLSPLHF. CDR3 coding DNA: TGTGCCAGTAGTAGCTACATCCCCAGGACAGTTCTTTCACCCCTCCACTTT.

The chain links TRBV27 to TRBJ2-1, with 7 bases aligning to TRBD1. The V and J ends lost 6 bases and 5 bases, in that order; junction bases with no gene match: 19. The CDR3 length is 18 residues. Germline CDR1 is MNHEY and CDR2 is SMNVEV (reference sequence). The CDR3 bases are TGTGCCAGCAGAAAAAAAACCCACGTGACAGGGCCCAACAATGAGCAGTTCTTC. As protein: CASRKKTHVTGPNNEQFF.

This clone came up many times. This rearrangement joins TRBV7-9 to TRBJ1-4, with 7 bases identical to TRBD1. Per germline, CDR1 SEHNR and CDR2 FQNEAQ (reference sequence). The CDR3 totals 14 residues. Trimming removed 5 bases from V and 4 bases from J; junction bases left unmatched: 4. The CDR3 bases are TGTGCCAGCAGCATGGGACAGTTTAATGAAAAACTGTTTTTT. This encodes CASSMGQFNEKLFF.

This rearrangement joins TRBV4-2 to TRBJ1-3, with D tentatively TRBD1 (6 bases). CDR3 length: 16 residues. The V and J ends lost 5 bases and 4 bases respectively, with 18 bases between them. Germline V gives CDR1 LGHNA, CDR2 YNFKEQ. The CDR3 region is CASSSDLGALGNTIYF. As DNA, the CDR3 is TGTGCCAGCAGCTCCGACCTGGGGGCTCTCGGAAACACCATATATTTT.

The CDR3 loop is CASSELDRGNSPLHF. The CDR3 nucleotides read TGTGCCAGCAGTGAATTAGACAGGGGAAATTCACCCCTCCACTTT. The rearrangement links TRBV6-1 to TRBJ1-6, with 8 bases identical to TRBD1. Germline V gene sequence: CDR1 MNHNS, CDR2 SASEGT. CDR3 size: 15 residues. V lost 2 bases, J lost 7 bases, and 4 bases stayed unmatched.

A single count supports this clone. V gene TRBV7-2 combines with J gene TRBJ2-5, with 14 bases aligning to TRBD2. Germline CDR1 and CDR2: SGHTA and FQGNSA. Trimming cost V 3 bases and J 4 bases; bases outside gene matches: 10. The CDR3 runs 18 residues. The CDR3 reads CASSFGLAGGLSRETQYF. CDR3 coding DNA: TGTGCCAGCAGCTTTGGACTAGCGGGAGGTCTCAGTAGAGAGACCCAGTACTTC.

The V gene is TRBV11-2, the J gene TRBJ2-2; D ambiguous. The CDR3 has 15 amino acids. In germline, CDR1 is SGHAT, CDR2 FQNNGV. V was clipped by 5 bases and J by 0 bases, with 10 bases between them. Here the CDR3 DNA reads TGTGCCAGCAGCACCCGAGGTTCGAACACCGGGGAGCTGTTTTTT. Residues: CASSTRGSNTGELFF. The full variable domain, completed using reference TRBV11-2 and TRBJ2-2, is EAGVAQSPRYKIIEKRQSVAFWCNPISGHATLYWYQQILGQGPKLLIQFQNNGVVDDSQLPKDRFSAERLKGVDSTLKIQPAKLEDSAVYLCASSTRGSNTGELFFGEGSRLTVL.

CDR3 sequence: CASSIVRANYGYTF. In nucleotides, the CDR3 is TGTGCCAGTAGTATTGTCAGGGCTAACTATGGCTACACCTTC. The chain joins TRBV19 to TRBJ1-2; possibly TRBD1 for D (5 bases). V gave up 3 bases and J gave up 0 bases, with 8 bases separating them. The CDR3 covers 14 residues. Germline assignment: CDR1 LNHDA and CDR2 SQIVND (reference sequence).

This clone has just one count. The V and J genes are TRBV7-8 and TRBJ1-2; D gene uncertain. Deletions cut 3 bases from V and 8 bases from J, with 10 bases between. The CDR3 spans 12 residues. From germline, CDR1 is SGHVS and CDR2 FQNEAQ. The CDR3 DNA reads as TGTGCCAGCAGCTTTGAAGCTCGGGGCTACACCTTC. It specifies CASSFEARGYTF.

The gene calls are TRBV6-6 and TRBJ2-7, with a possible D match to TRBD2 (6 bases). Trimming removed 3 bases at V and 6 bases at J, with 15 bases between. This CDR3 region has 14 residues. Germline loops: CDR1 MNHNY, CDR2 SVGAGI (reference sequence). In DNA form, the CDR3 reads TGTGCCAGCAGTTATCCTACGGGGGAAAGCGAGCAGTACTTC. Translation: CASSYPTGESEQYF.

J is TRBJ1-1 and V is TRBV11-1; D is possibly TRBD1 (6 bases). The CDR3 spans 13 residues. Germline CDR1 SGHAT, CDR2 FQDESV (reference sequence). V lost 4 bases, J lost 4 bases, and 10 bases lay in between. CDR3 residues: CASSYTGSTEAFF. CDR3 in DNA: TGTGCCAGCAGCTACACAGGGAGCACTGAAGCTTTCTTT.

This sequence joins TRBV4-2 and TRBJ2-2; 12 bases align to TRBD2. The CDR3 is made up of 18 amino acids. Looked up from germline, CDR1 is LGHNA and CDR2 is YNFKEQ. V shed 1 base, J shed 6 bases, and the junction held 9 bases outside the gene matches. CDR3 residues: CASSQGPRLAGDSGELFF. CDR3 bases: TGTGCCAGCAGCCAAGGCCCTAGACTAGCGGGAGATTCCGGGGAGCTGTTTTTT.

Only one count was recorded for this clone. The genes are TRBV6-1 and TRBJ2-1; the match to TRBD2 covers 10 bases. Germline loops: CDR1 MNHNS, CDR2 SASEGT. This CDR3 spans 14 amino acids. J lost 6 bases, V lost 4 bases, and 3 bases had no gene match. The CDR3 spells CASSGTSGRNEQFF. The DNA for the CDR3 is TGTGCCAGCAGTGGGACTAGCGGCCGCAATGAGCAGTTCTTC.

This chain connects TRBV18 to TRBJ1-2, with TRBD1 identical over 7 bases. J lost 3 bases, V lost 4 bases, and 5 bases had no gene match. The CDR3 has 14 amino acids. The germline gives CDR1 KGHSH, CDR2 LQKENI. The CDR3 protein is CASSLGQVYYGYTF. CDR3 sequence (DNA): TGTGCCAGCTCACTCGGACAGGTCTACTATGGCTACACCTTC.

The V and J genes are TRBV9 and TRBJ1-1; 7 bases agree with TRBD1. The V gene's germline CDR1 is SGDLS and CDR2 YYNGEE. V shed 3 bases, J shed 1 base, and the junction held 6 bases outside the gene matches. CDR3 length equals 15 residues. The CDR3 coding sequence is TGTGCCAGCAGCGCAAGACAGGGACCGAACACTGAAGCTTTCTTT. This translates into CASSARQGPNTEAFF.

CDR3 in DNA: TGTGCCAGCAGTTACTCTCCGGAGCCAACCACAGATACGCAGTATTTT. Residues: CASSYSPEPTTDTQYF. This chain links TRBV6-6 with TRBJ2-3; D ambiguous. From germline, CDR1 is MNHNY and CDR2 SVGAGI (reference sequence). This CDR3 comprises 16 residues. The V end was cut by 0 bases, the J end by 2 bases, with 12 bases between.

The chain employs TRBV27 and TRBJ2-2; D not resolved. Germline CDR1 MNHEY, CDR2 SMNVEV (reference sequence). Trimming removed 0 bases from V and 3 bases from J, with 2 bases in between. The CDR3 runs to 13 residues. The CDR3 bases are TGTGCCAGCAGTTTATCCTACACCGGGGAGCTGTTTTTT. Translating it yields CASSLSYTGELFF.

This clone was recorded once. The chain uses TRBV7-2 and TRBJ1-2; D perhaps matches TRBD1 (6 bases). This CDR3 region has 15 residues. CDR1 is SGHTA and CDR2 is FQGNSA in the germline V gene. V lost 2 bases to trimming and J lost 3 bases, with 13 bases between them. CDR3 protein: CASSLLQGKDYGYTF. CDR3 coding DNA: TGTGCCAGCAGCTTACTACAGGGAAAGGACTATGGCTACACCTTC.

V usage is TRBV30 and J usage is TRBJ1-6; maybe TRBD1 (5 bases). In germline, CDR1 is GTSNPN, CDR2 SVGIG (reference sequence). The CDR3 runs 15 residues. The germline V and J ends were trimmed by 0 bases and 8 bases, with 14 bases remaining between them. The DNA of the CDR3 is TGTGCCTGGAGTGTACGAAGTCAAGGGGATTCACCCCTCCACTTT. The encoded protein is CAWSVRSQGDSPLHF.

This CDR3 reads CASSFSRGTSSFYEQYF. The DNA of the CDR3 is TGTGCCAGCAGTTTCTCCCGCGGGACTAGCAGTTTCTACGAGCAGTACTTC. The rearrangement uses TRBV27 and TRBJ2-7, with TRBD2 matching 9 bases. Germline V gene sequence: CDR1 MNHEY, CDR2 SMNVEV (reference sequence). This CDR3 spans 17 amino acids. V shed 3 bases, J shed 3 bases, and the junction held 12 bases outside the gene matches.

This clone occurred once. The genes are TRBV19 and TRBJ1-5, with unresolved D. This CDR3 has 13 amino acids. CDR1 and CDR2 (germline): LNHDA, SQIVND (reference sequence). V shed 7 bases and J shed 2 bases, with 9 bases lying between them. The CDR3 here is CASTDWGNQPQHF. CDR3 nucleotides: TGTGCCAGTACCGACTGGGGCAATCAGCCCCAGCATTTT.

This chain connects TRBV2 to TRBJ1-1, with D possibly being TRBD1 (6 bases). V was clipped by 3 bases and J by 1 base, with 12 bases between them. The length of the CDR3 is 15 residues. CDR1 is SNHLY, CDR2 FYNNEI, per germline. Written as DNA, the CDR3 is TGTGCCAGCAGTGAGTGGACAGTGACGAACACTGAAGCTTTCTTT. Translation: CASSEWTVTNTEAFF. Looking up the rest from reference TRBV2 and TRBJ1-1 gives the full variable domain: EPEVTQTPSHQVTQMGQEVILRCVPISNHLYFYWYRQILGQKVEFLVSFYNNEISEKSEIFDDQFSVERPDGSNFTLKIRSTKLEDSAMYFCASSEWTVTNTEAFFGQGTRLTVV.

The gene calls are TRBV5-4 and TRBJ2-5, with 11 nucleotides matching TRBD2. Unmatched junction bases numbered 7, after V lost 1 base and J lost 5 bases. The CDR3 sequence is 16 residues long. CDR1 and CDR2 from the germline V gene are SGHNT and YYREEE (reference sequence). CDR3 nucleotide sequence: TGTGCCAGCAGCTTGATACTAGCGGGAGTGGGGGAGACCCAGTACTTC. It specifies CASSLILAGVGETQYF.